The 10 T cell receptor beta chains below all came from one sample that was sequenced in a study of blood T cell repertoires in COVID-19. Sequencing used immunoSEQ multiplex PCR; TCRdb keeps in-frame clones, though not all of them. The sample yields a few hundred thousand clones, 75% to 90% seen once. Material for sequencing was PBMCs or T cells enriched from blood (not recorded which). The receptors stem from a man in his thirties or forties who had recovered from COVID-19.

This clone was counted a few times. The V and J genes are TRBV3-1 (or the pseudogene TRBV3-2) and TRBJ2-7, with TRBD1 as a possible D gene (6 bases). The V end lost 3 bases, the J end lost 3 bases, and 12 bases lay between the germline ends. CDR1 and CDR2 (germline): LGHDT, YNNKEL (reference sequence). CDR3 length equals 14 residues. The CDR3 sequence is CASSHPGQHYEQYF. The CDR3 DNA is TGTGCCAGCAGCCACCCGGGACAACACTACGAGCAGTACTTC.

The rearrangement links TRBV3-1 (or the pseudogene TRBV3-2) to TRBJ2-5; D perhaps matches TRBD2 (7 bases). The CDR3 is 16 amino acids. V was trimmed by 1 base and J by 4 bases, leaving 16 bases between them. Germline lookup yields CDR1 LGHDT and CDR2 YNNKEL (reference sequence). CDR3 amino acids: CASSQAWGGAGETQYF. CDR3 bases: TGTGCCAGCAGCCAAGCATGGGGGGGGGCCGGAGAGACCCAGTACTTC.

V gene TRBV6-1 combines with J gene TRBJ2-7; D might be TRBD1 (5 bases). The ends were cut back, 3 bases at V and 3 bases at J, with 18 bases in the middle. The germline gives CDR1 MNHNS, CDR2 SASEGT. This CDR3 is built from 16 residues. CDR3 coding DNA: TGTGCCAGCAGTGACCCTTCCCAGGGAAAGGGCTACGAGCAGTACTTC. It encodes CASSDPSQGKGYEQYF.

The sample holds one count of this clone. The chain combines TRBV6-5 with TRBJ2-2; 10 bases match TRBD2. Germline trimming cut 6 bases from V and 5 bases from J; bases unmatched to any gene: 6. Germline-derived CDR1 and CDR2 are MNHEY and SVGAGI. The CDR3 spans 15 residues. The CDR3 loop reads CASRQRGGRTGELFF. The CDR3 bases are TGTGCCAGCAGGCAGCGGGGGGGTAGGACCGGGGAGCTGTTTTTT.

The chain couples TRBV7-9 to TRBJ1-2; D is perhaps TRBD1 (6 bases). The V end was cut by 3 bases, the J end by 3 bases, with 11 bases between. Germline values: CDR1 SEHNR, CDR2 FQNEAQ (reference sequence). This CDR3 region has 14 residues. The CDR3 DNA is TGTGCCAGCAGCTTGGTTGCAGGGGACTATGGCTACACCTTC. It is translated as CASSLVAGDYGYTF.

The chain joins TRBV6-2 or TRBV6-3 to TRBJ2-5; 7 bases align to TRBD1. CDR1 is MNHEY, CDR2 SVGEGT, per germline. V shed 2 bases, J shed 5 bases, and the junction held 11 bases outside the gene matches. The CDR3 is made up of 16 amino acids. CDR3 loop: CASSYPTQGLRETQYF. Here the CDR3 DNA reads TGTGCCAGCAGTTACCCCACACAGGGGTTGAGGGAGACCCAGTACTTC.

CDR3 amino acids: CASSELSSYNSPLHF. CDR3 nucleotide sequence: TGTGCCAGCAGTGAATTGAGCTCCTATAATTCACCCCTCCACTTT. The chain has TRBV25-1 and TRBJ1-6; D ambiguous. With 1 base removed from V and 0 bases from J, the gap between germline ends came to 4 bases. There are 15 residues in the CDR3. Looked up from germline, CDR1 is MGHDK and CDR2 is SYGVNS.

CDR3 nucleotide sequence: TGCGCCAGCAGCCAAGAGGGCCTGGGCACTGAAGCTTTCTTT. Protein product: CASSQEGLGTEAFF. The chain links TRBV4-1 to TRBJ1-1; no clear D gene. Germline CDR1 MGHRA, CDR2 YSYEKL. The CDR3 has 14 residues. The V end lost 0 bases, the J end lost 4 bases, and 9 bases lay between the germline ends.

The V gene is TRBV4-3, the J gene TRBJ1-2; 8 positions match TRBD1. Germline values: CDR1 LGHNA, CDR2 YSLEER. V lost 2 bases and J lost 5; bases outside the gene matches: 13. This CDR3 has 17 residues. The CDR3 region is CASSQQYRQGARYGYTF. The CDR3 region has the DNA TGCGCCAGCAGCCAACAGTATAGGCAGGGGGCGAGATATGGCTACACCTTC.

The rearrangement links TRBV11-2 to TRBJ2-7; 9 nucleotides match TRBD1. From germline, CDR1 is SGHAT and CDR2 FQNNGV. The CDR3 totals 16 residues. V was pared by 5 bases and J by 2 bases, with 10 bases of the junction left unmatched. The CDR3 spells CASSPGLDRGTYEQYF. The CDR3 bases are TGTGCCAGCAGCCCCGGTTTGGACAGGGGTACCTACGAGCAGTACTTC.